Following are 26 T cell receptor beta chains from one sample sequenced in a study of cytomegalovirus exposure and HLA in healthy donors. PCR used 60 Vbeta primers and 13 Jbeta primers. Produced via immunoSEQ multiplex PCR; TCRdb's table is partial and in-frame only. This sample has around 100,000 clones, with roughly three quarters found just once. Sequences were obtained from PBMCs. All receptors derive from a man aged 35-49 years in good health and CMV-seropositive.

The chain couples TRBV5-1 to TRBJ2-5, with TRBD1 matching 9 bases. CDR3 length equals 18 residues. CDR1 is SGHRS, CDR2 YFSETQ, per germline. With V trimmed by 4 bases and J by 4 bases, 17 bases remained unmatched. CDR3 sequence: CASSGGRGQGRERETQYF. The CDR3 DNA sequence: TGCGCCAGCAGCGGGGGACGGGGACAGGGTAGGGAGCGAGAGACCCAGTACTTC.

The rearrangement links TRBV13 to TRBJ1-2; unclear D gene. Trimming cost V 1 base and J 5 bases, with 5 bases left between them. This CDR3 region has 12 residues. CDR1 is PRHDT, CDR2 FYEKMQ, per germline (reference sequence). The CDR3 region has the DNA TGTGCCAGCAGCTTAGTGCAGTATGGCTACACCTTC. This gives the protein CASSLVQYGYTF.

This clone was picked up a small number of times. The genes are TRBV4-1 and TRBJ2-5; D possibly corresponds to TRBD1 (6 bases). The V end lost 1 base, the J end lost 1 base, and 16 bases lay between the germline ends. From germline, CDR1 is MGHRA and CDR2 YSYEKL. The CDR3 runs 17 residues. For the CDR3, the DNA is TGCGCCAGCAGCCAAGCTGTTCAGGGGACCCTCCAAGAGACCCAGTACTTC. It encodes CASSQAVQGTLQETQYF.

The V and J genes are TRBV6-5 and TRBJ1-5; D is unclear. Germline loops: CDR1 MNHEY, CDR2 SVGAGI. The CDR3 is 13 residues long. The ends were cut back, 0 bases at V and 4 bases at J, with 4 bases in the middle. The CDR3 loop is CASSYSLNQPQHF. In nucleotides, the CDR3 is TGTGCCAGCAGTTACTCCCTTAATCAGCCCCAGCATTTT.

V usage is TRBV30 and J usage is TRBJ2-5, with 8 positions matching TRBD1. In germline, CDR1 is GTSNPN, CDR2 SVGIG (reference sequence). The CDR3 sequence is 13 residues long. V trimming: 5 bases; J trimming: 4 bases; junction bases outside the gene matches: 6. The CDR3 protein is CAWSKTGAETQYF. The CDR3 DNA is TGTGCCTGGTCTAAGACAGGGGCAGAGACCCAGTACTTC. The full variable domain, with the rest looked up from reference TRBV30 and TRBJ2-5, is SQTIHQWPATLVQPVGSPLSLECTVEGTSNPNLYWYRQAAGRGLQLLFYSVGIGQISSEVPQNLSASRPQDRQFILSSKKLLLSDSGFYLCAWSKTGAETQYFGPGTRLLVL.

The chain couples TRBV5-1 to TRBJ1-3, with 7 nucleotides matching TRBD1. Germline CDR1 and CDR2: SGHRS and YFSETQ. The CDR3 length is 16 residues. V was pared by 0 bases and J by 0 bases, with 3 bases of the junction left unmatched. CDR3 region: CASSLGDSISGNTIYF. CDR3 nucleotide sequence: TGCGCCAGCAGCTTGGGGGACAGTATCTCTGGAAACACCATATATTTT.

The rearrangement links TRBV4-3 to TRBJ2-1, with 8 bases lining up with TRBD2. CDR1 and CDR2 from the germline V gene are LGHNA and YSLEER. The CDR3 consists of 16 residues. Germline trimming cut 0 bases from V and 3 bases from J; bases unmatched to any gene: 4. The CDR3 protein is CASSQEPTSGYNEQFF. For the CDR3, the DNA is TGCGCCAGCAGCCAAGAACCCACTAGCGGCTACAATGAGCAGTTCTTC.

This sequence joins TRBV6-1 and TRBJ1-1; no reliable D call. In germline, CDR1 is MNHNS, CDR2 SASEGT. V was trimmed by 6 bases and J by 4 bases, leaving 9 bases between them. This CDR3 has 12 residues. CDR3 protein: CASRQAGTEAFF. The CDR3 region has the DNA TGTGCCAGCAGGCAGGCGGGCACTGAAGCTTTCTTT.

Concerning this clone: The same CDR3 also results from other DNA sequences found in this sample. This chain links TRBV6-4 with TRBJ2-1; 11 positions match TRBD2. Germline CDR1 is MRHNA and CDR2 is SNTAGT. CDR3 length: 15 amino acids. The V segment lost 0 bases and the J segment 15 bases; nucleotides outside the gene matches: 10. The CDR3 loop reads CASSDSPGTSGPSFF. The CDR3 DNA sequence: TGTGCCAGCAGTGACTCACCCGGGACTAGCGGCCCCTCGTTCTTC.

This clone was found once. The gene calls are TRBV19 and TRBJ1-1, with D uncertain. The CDR3 has 13 residues. Trimming took off 1 base at V and 4 bases at J, with 7 bases between the two ends. In germline, CDR1 is LNHDA, CDR2 SQIVND (reference sequence). CDR3 protein: CASSIGQITEAFF. As DNA, the CDR3 is TGTGCCAGTAGTATAGGGCAGATCACTGAAGCTTTCTTT.

The chain is built from TRBV10-3 and TRBJ2-6; D may be TRBD2 (5 bases). The germline V and J ends were trimmed by 6 bases and 0 bases, with 21 bases remaining between them. Germline V CDR1 and CDR2: ENHRY, SYGVKD. The CDR3 has 19 residues. This chain's CDR3 is CAIRPAGRGKGSGANVLTF. CDR3 DNA sequence: TGTGCCATCAGACCCGCCGGCCGGGGTAAGGGCTCTGGGGCCAACGTCCTGACTTTC.

This clone was observed once. The chain joins TRBV28 to TRBJ2-3; 12 nucleotides match TRBD2. Germline-derived CDR1 and CDR2 are MDHEN and SYDVKM. V gave up 8 bases and J gave up 6 bases; unmatched junction bases: 6. The CDR3 length is 14 residues. The CDR3 nucleotides read TGTGCCAGCCGGACTAGCGGGATGGAGGATACGCAGTATTTT. It encodes CASRTSGMEDTQYF.

This chain links TRBV10-3 with TRBJ1-1; 8 bases are a match to TRBD1. The CDR3 is made up of 13 amino acids. Germline CDR1 reads ENHRY; CDR2 reads SYGVKD. Unmatched junction bases numbered 3, after V lost 4 bases and J lost 5 bases. The CDR3 DNA reads as TGTGCCATCAGTGGCAGGGGGCGGACTGAAGCTTTCTTT. Translation: CAISGRGRTEAFF.

The rearrangement joins TRBV28 to TRBJ2-1; 10 nucleotides agree with TRBD2. J gave up 6 bases and V 4 bases, and 3 bases lay outside the gene matches. The CDR3 length is 14 residues. Germline V gene sequence: CDR1 MDHEN, CDR2 SYDVKM. CDR3 sequence reads: CASSSSGRGNEQFF. CDR3 coding DNA: TGTGCCAGCAGTTCTAGCGGGAGAGGCAATGAGCAGTTCTTC.

CDR3 in amino acids: CAWSYTGRTEAFF. CDR3 nucleotide sequence: TGTGCCTGGAGTTACACAGGGCGCACTGAAGCTTTCTTT. The chain uses TRBV30 and TRBJ1-1, with D perhaps TRBD1 (6 bases). Per germline, CDR1 GTSNPN and CDR2 SVGIG (reference sequence). The CDR3 has 13 residues. Trimming pared 2 bases from V and 4 bases from J, leaving 11 bases between.

The gene calls are TRBV7-2 and TRBJ2-4; 16 bases match TRBD2. Per germline, CDR1 SGHTA and CDR2 FQGNSA. This CDR3 region has 16 residues. V lost 5 bases, J lost 12 bases, and 10 bases stayed unmatched. CDR3 region: CASSATGTSGRGDQYF. In nucleotides, the CDR3 is TGTGCCAGCAGCGCGACGGGGACTAGCGGGAGGGGGGATCAGTACTTC.

The rearrangement joins TRBV14 to TRBJ1-1; possibly TRBD1 for D (5 bases). V lost 0 bases and J 4 bases, leaving 15 bases between the germline ends. The CDR3 loop spans 16 amino acids. Germline lookup yields CDR1 SGHDN and CDR2 FVKESK. CDR3 sequence (DNA): TGTGCCAGCAGCCAAGAAGGAGGGGCCAGGCGCACTGAAGCTTTCTTT. Protein product: CASSQEGGARRTEAFF.

This sequence joins TRBV4-3 and TRBJ2-2, with D perhaps matching TRBD2 (6 bases). The CDR3 is 16 amino acids. Germline V gene data show CDR1 as LGHNA and CDR2 as YSLEER. Deletions cut 1 base from V and 3 bases from J, with 12 bases between. The CDR3 sequence: CASSQVWGVDTGELFF. In nucleotides, the CDR3 is TGCGCCAGCAGCCAAGTCTGGGGGGTGGACACCGGGGAGCTGTTTTTT.

This clone was picked up a small number of times. The chain is built from TRBV7-9 and TRBJ1-3, with D perhaps TRBD1 (5 bases). The CDR3 sequence is 15 residues long. V was pared by 6 bases and J by 0 bases, with 12 bases between. Germline assignment: CDR1 SEHNR and CDR2 FQNEAQ (reference sequence). DNA of the CDR3: TGTGCCAGCAGTTGGGGCTTAAGCTCTGGAAACACCATATATTTT. Translation: CASSWGLSSGNTIYF.

The chain is built from TRBV6-6 and TRBJ2-1; 15 bases are a match to TRBD2. J gave up 5 bases and V 5 bases, and 1 base lay outside the gene matches. Germline V gene sequence: CDR1 MNHNY, CDR2 SVGAGI (reference sequence). This CDR3 comprises 15 residues. This CDR3 reads CASSGTSGRHNEQFF. The CDR3 region has the DNA TGTGCCAGCAGTGGGACTAGCGGGAGGCACAATGAGCAGTTCTTC.

This sequence joins TRBV13 and TRBJ1-2, with D possibly TRBD1 on 5 matching bases. This CDR3 is built from 14 residues. V was pared by 5 bases and J by 7 bases, with 17 bases between. CDR1 is PRHDT, CDR2 FYEKMQ, per germline (reference sequence). The CDR3 spells CASSAITVTAGYTF. The CDR3 nucleotides are TGTGCCAGCAGCGCTATTACCGTGACAGCTGGCTACACCTTC.

This chain links TRBV10-1 with TRBJ2-2, with TRBD2 matching over 9 bases. This CDR3 has 16 amino acids. V was pared by 1 base and J by 4 bases, with 4 bases of the junction left unmatched. Germline loops: CDR1 WNHNN, CDR2 SYGVQD (reference sequence). The CDR3 coding sequence is TGCGCCAGCAGTGAGTTCGTAGCGGGAGTCACCGGGGAGCTGTTTTTT. This encodes CASSEFVAGVTGELFF.

The chain is built from TRBV7-9 and TRBJ2-7; perhaps TRBD2 as D (6 bases). The CDR3 runs 16 residues. V was cut by 4 bases and J by 5 bases, with 21 bases left in between. From germline, CDR1 is SEHNR and CDR2 FQNEAQ (reference sequence). The CDR3 region has the DNA TGTGCCAGCAGCTCATCCTTCGCGACTAGATCAGACGAGCAGTACGTC. It specifies CASSSSFATRSDEQYV.

The chain joins TRBV2 to TRBJ1-2; D gene ambiguous. The germline V gene has CDR1 SNHLY and CDR2 FYNNEI. The V end was cut by 7 bases, the J end by 6 bases, with 15 bases between. There are 13 residues in the CDR3. CDR3 sequence reads: CASNSGGVDGYTF. The DNA of the CDR3 is TGTGCCAGCAACTCGGGTGGAGTGGATGGCTACACCTTC.

V and J are TRBV28 and TRBJ2-7, with a possible D match to TRBD2 (5 bases). Trimming took off 3 bases at V and 6 bases at J, with 9 bases between the two ends. Germline values: CDR1 MDHEN, CDR2 SYDVKM. CDR3 size: 12 residues. Written as DNA, the CDR3 is TGTGCCAGCAGTTTGGAGGAATTCGAGCAGTACTTC. Translating it yields CASSLEEFEQYF.

The V gene is TRBV28, the J gene TRBJ1-6; the D is unclear. CDR3 length equals 14 residues. Trimming cost V 6 bases and J 5 bases, with 11 bases left between them. CDR1 is MDHEN and CDR2 is SYDVKM in the germline V gene. The CDR3 reads CASSLGLDNSPLHF. The CDR3 nucleotides read TGTGCCAGCAGCCTCGGGTTGGATAATTCACCCCTCCACTTT.